A selection of T cell receptor beta chains follows, all from one sample in a study of STAT5B mutations in CD4+ large granular lymphocyte leukemia. Repertoires were generated with immunoSEQ multiplex PCR, while TCRdb's copy carries only in-frame clones and drops some. The sample holds fewer than 40,000 clones, roughly 82% seen once. The source material was CD4+ T cells from blood buffy coats. The receptors here all came from a human donor in good health. Both conserved end residues are part of each CDR3. D genes are given only for firm matches. Clone size is not always given. Where it is, it says once, few, many or a class for expanded clones.

CDR3aa	CDR3nt	v_gene	abundance	j_gene	d_gene
CASSIERGLTNYGYTF	TGTGCCAGTAGTATAGAGAGAGGGCTAACTAACTATGGCTACACCTTC	TRBV19	.	TRBJ1-2	.
CASSLAGFGANVLTF	TGCGCCAGCAGCTTGGCGGGTTTCGGGGCCAACGTCCTGACTTTC	TRBV5-1	.	TRBJ2-6	.
CASSTAGELFF	TGTGCCAGCAGCACCGCCGGGGAGCTGTTTTTT	TRBV2	.	TRBJ2-2	.
CASSRPPDLNTEAFF	TGTGCCAGCAGTCGCCCCCCTGATTTGAACACTGAAGCTTTCTTT	TRBV6-5	.	TRBJ1-1	.
CASGLAGANYGYTF	TGTGCCAGCGGATTGGCAGGGGCCAACTATGGCTACACCTTC	TRBV7-9	.	TRBJ1-2	.
CASRESTDYGYTF	TGTGCCAGCCGCGAGAGCACCGACTATGGCTACACCTTC	TRBV18	.	TRBJ1-2	.
CASSQDANTEAFF	TGTGCCAGCAGTCAGGACGCGAACACTGAAGCTTTCTTT	TRBV6-4	few	TRBJ1-1	.
CASSTAGTFNTGELFF	TGTGCCAGTAGTACCGCAGGGACATTTAACACCGGGGAGCTGTTTTTT	TRBV19	.	TRBJ2-2	.
CASSKTGTRAQTQYF	TGTGCCAGCAGCAAAACCGGGACTAGAGCACAGACCCAGTACTTC	TRBV7-2	once	TRBJ2-5	TRBD2
CASSPPGDTDTQYF	TGTGCCAGCAGTCCACCCGGAGACACAGATACGCAGTATTTT	TRBV28	.	TRBJ2-3	.
CASSLGTDNQPQHF	TGCGCCAGCAGCCTCGGGACAGACAATCAGCCCCAGCATTTT	TRBV5-1	few	TRBJ1-5	TRBD1
CASRTSGDFGEQYF	TGTGCCAGCAGGACTAGCGGGGACTTCGGGGAGCAGTACTTC	TRBV25-1	few	TRBJ2-7	TRBD2
CASSPKTGPLLEEQYF	TGTGCCAGCAGTCCTAAAACCGGGCCTTTATTAGAGGAGCAGTACTTC	TRBV6-6	.	TRBJ2-7	.
CASSSQGLAQETQYF	TGTGCCAGCAGCTCCCAGGGGCTAGCACAAGAGACCCAGTACTTC	TRBV6-5	.	TRBJ2-5	.
CASSIGLRGLQETQYF	TGTGCCAGTAGTATAGGCCTCAGGGGGCTCCAAGAGACCCAGTACTTC	TRBV19	.	TRBJ2-5	TRBD1
CASSPRLAGSTGELFF	TGTGCCAGCAGCCCACGACTAGCGGGGTCAACCGGGGAGCTGTTTTTT	TRBV7-6	.	TRBJ2-2	TRBD2
CASIHPRGSEGTEAFF	TGTGCCAGCATCCACCCCAGGGGGTCCGAGGGCACTGAAGCTTTCTTT	TRBV7-8	.	TRBJ1-1	TRBD1
CASSTWVPGVHEQYF	TGTGCCAGCAGCACATGGGTTCCAGGGGTCCACGAGCAGTACTTC	TRBV6-6	.	TRBJ2-7	.
CASSYAGPSSYEQYF	TGTGCCAGCAGTTACGCAGGACCCTCCTCCTACGAGCAGTACTTC	TRBV6-5	.	TRBJ2-7	.
CASSSRGGNEQFF	TGTGCCAGTAGTTCCCGGGGGGGCAATGAGCAGTTCTTC	TRBV19	.	TRBJ2-1	TRBD2
CASSFAGLGNQPQHF	TGCGCCAGCAGCTTCGCGGGTCTCGGCAATCAGCCCCAGCATTTT	TRBV5-1	once	TRBJ1-5	.
CASSVEDRRNTEAFF	TGTGCCAGCAGCGTAGAGGACAGGCGGAACACTGAAGCTTTCTTT	TRBV9	.	TRBJ1-1	TRBD1
CASSPTLGQPGANVLTF	TGCGCCAGCAGCCCTACCCTCGGACAGCCTGGGGCCAACGTCCTGACTTTC	TRBV4-1	.	TRBJ2-6	.
CASTETGDSYEQYF	TGTGCCAGCACCGAGACAGGGGACTCCTACGAGCAGTACTTC	TRBV6-6	.	TRBJ2-7	TRBD1
CASSSGQGVYEQYF	TGTGCCAGCAGCTCCGGACAGGGGGTCTACGAGCAGTACTTC	TRBV9	.	TRBJ2-7	TRBD1
CASSAGDPARGYGYTF	TGTGCCAGCAGCGCGGGGGACCCGGCCAGAGGGTATGGCTACACCTTC	TRBV7-9	.	TRBJ1-2	.
CASSQDRWGLIQEDTQYF	TGCGCCAGCAGCCAAGATAGGTGGGGGCTTATCCAGGAAGATACGCAGTATTTT	TRBV4-1	.	TRBJ2-3	.
CASRRDTSYEQYF	TGTGCCAGCAGACGGGACACCTCCTACGAGCAGTACTTC	TRBV4-2	.	TRBJ2-7	.
CASSSRDSRGLNTEAFF	TGTGCCAGCTCATCCCGGGACAGCCGAGGCTTGAACACTGAAGCTTTCTTT	TRBV18	.	TRBJ1-1	TRBD1
CASSESRNQPQHF	TGCGCCAGCAGTGAGTCGCGAAATCAGCCCCAGCATTTT	TRBV10-1	.	TRBJ1-5	.
CASSSPGVGETQYF	TGTGCCAGCAGCTCCCCCGGGGTAGGAGAGACCCAGTACTTC	TRBV11-3	.	TRBJ2-5	.
CASSMGPAGQPQHF	TGTGCCAGTAGTATGGGGCCAGCGGGTCAGCCCCAGCATTTT	TRBV19	.	TRBJ1-5	.
CSVSGRASDTQYF	TGCAGCGTGAGCGGGAGGGCCTCCGATACGCAGTATTTT	TRBV29-1	.	TRBJ2-3	TRBD2
CAISETLSSYEQYF	TGTGCCATCAGTGAGACCCTCAGCTCCTACGAGCAGTACTTC	TRBV10-3	few	TRBJ2-7	.
CASSLGQGNEKLFF	TGCGCCAGCAGCCTGGGGCAGGGTAATGAAAAACTGTTTTTT	TRBV5-1	.	TRBJ1-4	.
CASSLDRGPEAFF	TGTGCCAGCAGCTTAGACAGGGGTCCTGAAGCTTTCTTT	TRBV11-1	few	TRBJ1-1	TRBD1
CASSSSPEISNQPQHF	TGTGCCAGCAGTTCCTCCCCAGAGATTAGCAATCAGCCCCAGCATTTT	TRBV6-5	few	TRBJ1-5	.
CASRPTGELFF	TGTGCCAGCAGACCCACCGGGGAGCTGTTTTTT	TRBV7-8	.	TRBJ2-2	.
CASSQDKRGGREQFF	TGTGCCAGCAGCCAAGATAAGCGGGGGGGCCGGGAGCAGTTCTTC	TRBV4-2	.	TRBJ2-1	TRBD2
CASSIRAVEAFF	TGTGCCAGTAGTATAAGGGCGGTTGAAGCTTTCTTT	TRBV19	.	TRBJ1-1	.
CASSSGRSSGNTIYF	TGTGCCAGCAGCTCCGGACGGAGCTCTGGAAACACCATATATTTT	TRBV11-2	.	TRBJ1-3	.
CASSYLDEQFF	TGTGCCAGCAGTTACCTAGATGAGCAGTTCTTC	TRBV6-5	.	TRBJ2-1	.
CAWSVPGTGTYNYGYTF	TGTGCCTGGAGTGTACCGGGGACAGGGACCTATAACTATGGCTACACCTTC	TRBV30	.	TRBJ1-2	TRBD1
CASSYSSGGGKQPQHF	TGTGCCAGCAGTTACTCGTCAGGGGGCGGGAAACAGCCCCAGCATTTT	TRBV6-5	.	TRBJ1-5	TRBD1
CASSMEGYLQPQHF	TGTGCCAGCTCTATGGAGGGATATTTGCAGCCCCAGCATTTT	TRBV5-5	few	TRBJ1-5	.
CASRGRTGDTPSTDTQYF	TGTGCCAGCAGGGGACGGACAGGGGACACCCCTAGCACAGATACGCAGTATTTT	TRBV6-4	once	TRBJ2-3	TRBD1
CASSIDTGSGQETQYF	TGTGCCAGTAGTATAGATACAGGGAGTGGCCAAGAGACCCAGTACTTC	TRBV19	once	TRBJ2-5	.
CTSSQGGEKVNTEAFF	TGCACCAGCAGCCAAGGGGGGGAGAAAGTGAACACTGAAGCTTTCTTT	TRBV1	.	TRBJ1-1	.
CASSYSTGQVYEQYF	TGTGCCAGCAGTTACTCGACTGGGCAGGTCTACGAGCAGTACTTC	TRBV6-5	.	TRBJ2-7	.
CASSGPGTSVSYNEQFF	TGTGCCAGCAGCGGTCCCGGGACTAGCGTCTCTTACAATGAGCAGTTCTTC	TRBV5-6	.	TRBJ2-1	TRBD2
CASRKTGANQPQHF	TGTGCCAGCAGGAAGACAGGGGCAAATCAGCCCCAGCATTTT	TRBV6-1	.	TRBJ1-5	TRBD1
CASSLGASGANVLTF	TGTGCCAGCAGCTTAGGGGCTTCTGGGGCCAACGTCCTGACTTTC	TRBV11-2	.	TRBJ2-6	.
CASSYGASEAFF	TGTGCCAGCAGTTACGGGGCCAGCGAAGCTTTCTTT	TRBV6-5	few	TRBJ1-1	.